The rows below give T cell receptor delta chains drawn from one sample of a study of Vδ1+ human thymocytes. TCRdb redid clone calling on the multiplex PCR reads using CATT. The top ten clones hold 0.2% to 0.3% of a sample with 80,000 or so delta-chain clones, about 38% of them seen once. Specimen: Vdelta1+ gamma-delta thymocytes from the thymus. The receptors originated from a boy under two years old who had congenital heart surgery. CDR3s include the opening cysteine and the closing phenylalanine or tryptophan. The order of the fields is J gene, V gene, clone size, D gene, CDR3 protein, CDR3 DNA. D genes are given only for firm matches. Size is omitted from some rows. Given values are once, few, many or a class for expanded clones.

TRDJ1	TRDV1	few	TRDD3	CALGEWGYGDKLIF	TGTGCTCTTGGGGAATGGGGATACGGCGATAAACTCATCTTT
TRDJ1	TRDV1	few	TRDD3	CALGETLPIYWGNTDKLIF	TGTGCTCTTGGGGAGACCCTACCCATCTACTGGGGGAACACCGATAAACTCATCTTT
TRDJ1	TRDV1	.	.	CALGELVRVYTDKLIF	TGTGCTCTTGGGGAACTAGTTAGGGTTTACACCGATAAACTCATCTTT
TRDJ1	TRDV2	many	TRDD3	CACDPCTGGYAVSDKLIF	TGTGCCTGTGACCCATGTACTGGGGGATACGCGGTGTCCGATAAACTCATCTTT
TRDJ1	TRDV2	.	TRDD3	CACDFVPGGYDQYTDKLIF	TGTGCCTGTGACTTCGTACCTGGGGGATACGACCAGTACACCGATAAACTCATCTTT
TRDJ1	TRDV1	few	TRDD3	CALGEPYEARLGDLTDKLIF	TGTGCTCTTGGGGAACCCTATGAGGCTCGCCTGGGGGACCTCACCGATAAACTCATCTTT
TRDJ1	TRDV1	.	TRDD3	CALGELGLLLGDFRTDKLIF	TGTGCTCTTGGGGAATTAGGTCTCCTACTGGGGGATTTTCGCACCGATAAACTCATCTTT
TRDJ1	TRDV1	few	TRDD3	CALGEVFLRTGGRLYTDKLIF	TGTGCTCTTGGGGAGGTCTTCCTTCGTACTGGGGGTCGGTTGTACACCGATAAACTCATCTTT
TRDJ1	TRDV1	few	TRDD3	CALSLGVSYTDKLIF	TGTGCTCTTTCACTGGGGGTTTCGTACACCGATAAACTCATCTTT
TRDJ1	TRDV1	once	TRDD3	CALGGFHLGDTADKLIF	TGTGCTCTTGGGGGTTTTCACCTGGGGGATACAGCCGATAAACTCATCTTT
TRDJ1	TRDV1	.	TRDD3	CARGRLTVLGANWTDKLIF	TGTGCTCGTGGGCGTCTCACCGTACTGGGGGCTAACTGGACCGATAAACTCATCTTT
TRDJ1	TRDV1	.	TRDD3	CALGENTSSYKLGEKTDKLIF	TGTGCTCTTGGGGAAAACACTTCCTCATACAAACTGGGGGAAAAGACCGATAAACTCATCTTT
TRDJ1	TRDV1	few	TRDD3	CALGSTKGDLPDKLIF	TGTGCTCTGGGTTCCACCAAGGGGGATCTACCCGATAAACTCATCTTT
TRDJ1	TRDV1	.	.	CALGELAHVRTIRRIPKLKLIF	TGTGCTCTTGGGGAACTAGCCCACGTCAGGACCATCCGCCGGATTCCAAAATTAAAACTCATCTTT
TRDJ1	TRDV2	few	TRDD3	CACDTEGYRSTKYTDKLIF	TGTGCCTGTGACACCGAGGGATACCGATCTACAAAGTACACCGATAAACTCATCTTT
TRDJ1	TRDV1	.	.	CALYRMYTDKLIF	TGTGCTCTTTACAGAATGTACACCGATAAACTCATCTTT
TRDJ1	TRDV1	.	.	CALGDWAFLSTGGSYTDKLIF	.
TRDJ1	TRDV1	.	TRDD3	CALGELSHWGLYTDKLIF	TGTGCTCTTGGGGAACTCTCCCACTGGGGGCTCTACACCGATAAACTCATCTTT
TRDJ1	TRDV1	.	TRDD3	CALGEMPLFYAGGPMYTDKLIF	TGTGCTCTTGGGGAAATGCCTTTGTTCTACGCTGGGGGACCTATGTACACCGATAAACTCATCTTT
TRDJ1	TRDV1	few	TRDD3	CALGVPFYLAALGDTTIPYTDKLIF	TGTGCTCTTGGGGTACCTTTTTACCTCGCGGCACTGGGGGATACGACTATCCCGTACACCGATAAACTCATCTTT
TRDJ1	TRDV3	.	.	CAVRGGGYTDKLIF	TGTGCGGTGCGCGGGGGAGGTTACACCGATAAACTCATCTTT
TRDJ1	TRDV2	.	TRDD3	CATAGGFCDKLIF	TGTGCCACAGCAGGGGGATTTTGCGATAAACTCATCTTT
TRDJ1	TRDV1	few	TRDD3	CALGELSEPPLLGIPTDKLIF	TGTGCTCTTGGGGAACTATCTGAACCCCCACTACTGGGGATACCCACCGATAAACTCATCTTT
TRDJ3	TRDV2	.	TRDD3	CATGYWGISVSWDTRQMFF	TGTGCCACCGGGTACTGGGGGATATCAGTCTCCTGGGACACCCGACAGATGTTTTTC
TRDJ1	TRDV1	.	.	CALGELVPQTRSWCTVGLTYTDKLIF	TGTGCTCTTGGGGAACTAGTTCCACAAACAAGGTCCTGGTGTACTGTGGGATTGACCTACACCGATAAACTCATCTTT
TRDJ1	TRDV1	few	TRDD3	CALGTRRKAPTFQRHWGPPTDKLIF	TGTGCTCTTGGGACAAGGCGGAAGGCTCCTACATTCCAACGGCACTGGGGGCCACCCACCGATAAACTCATCTTT
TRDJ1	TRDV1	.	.	CALGPKSHVWLTDKLIF	TGTGCTCTTGGGCCAAAAAGCCACGTCTGGCTTACCGATAAACTCATCTTT
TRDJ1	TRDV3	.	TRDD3	CAFIKPYWGIPTLYTDKLIF	TGTGCCTTTATTAAGCCCTACTGGGGGATACCAACCCTATACACCGATAAACTCATCTTT
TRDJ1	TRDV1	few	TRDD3	CALGAAYPGWGSYTDKLIF	TGTGCTCTTGGGGCAGCCTACCCGGGCTGGGGGAGTTACACCGATAAACTCATCTTT
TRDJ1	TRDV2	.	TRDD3	CACDTRIEGIRGPYTDKLIF	TGTGCCTGTGACACCAGAATTGAGGGGATACGGGGCCCTTACACCGATAAACTCATCTTT
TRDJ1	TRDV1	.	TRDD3	CALGELFLRGFGWGILTDKLIF	TGTGCTCTTGGGGAACTCTTCCTACGTGGGTTCGGCTGGGGGATACTTACCGATAAACTCATCTTT
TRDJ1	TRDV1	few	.	CALGGPSYKYWGSNTDKLIF	TGTGCTCTTGGGGGGCCTTCCTACAAGTACTGGGGGAGCAACACCGATAAACTCATCTTT
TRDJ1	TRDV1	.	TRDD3	CALCLRNALGDTRYTDKLIF	TGTGCTCTTTGTTTACGGAACGCACTGGGGGATACGCGGTACACCGATAAACTCATCTTT
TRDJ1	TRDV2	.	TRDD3	CACDRMSYLYVYWGRTCRVYTDKLIF	TGTGCCTGTGACAGAATGAGTTATCTCTACGTTTACTGGGGCCGCACCTGTAGAGTCTACACCGATAAACTCATCTTT
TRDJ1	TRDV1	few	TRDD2	CALGGLLPMPGGAADKLIF	TGTGCTCTTGGGGGACTCCTTCCTATGCCGGGTGGGGCGGCCGATAAACTCATCTTT
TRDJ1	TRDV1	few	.	CALGVSMPSYISLIF	TGTGCTCTTGGGGTCTCCATGCCCTCCTACATCTCCCTCATCTTT
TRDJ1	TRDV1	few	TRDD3	CALGYLLGDPYTDKLIF	TGTGCTCTTGGGTACCTACTGGGGGATCCTTACACCGATAAACTCATCTTT
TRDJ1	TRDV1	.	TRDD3	CALGELGFPPANLVLGEYYTDKLIF	TGTGCTCTTGGGGAACTCGGCTTCCCCCCTGCGAACTTGGTGCTGGGGGAGTACTACACCGATAAACTCATCTTT
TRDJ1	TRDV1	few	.	CALGEPVTGDKLIF	TGTGCTCTTGGGGAACCCGTTACTGGTGATAAACTCATCTTT
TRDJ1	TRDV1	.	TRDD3	CALGEPPSAYWGSPPFTDKLIF	TGTGCTCTTGGGGAACCTCCTTCGGCCTACTGGGGGTCCCCTCCTTTTACCGATAAACTCATCTTT
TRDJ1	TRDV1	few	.	CALGEPTFGFLRGWGEGGYTDKLIF	TGTGCTCTTGGGGAACCGACCTTCGGCTTCCTACGTGGCTGGGGGGAAGGAGGGTACACCGATAAACTCATCTTT
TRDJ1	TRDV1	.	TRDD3	CALGERVRRLRLGDQQYTDKLIF	TGTGCTCTTGGGGAACGCGTAAGGAGGTTAAGACTGGGGGATCAACAGTACACCGATAAACTCATCTTT
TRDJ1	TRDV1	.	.	CALGEPAFLQSGGYTDKLIF	TGTGCTCTTGGGGAGCCGGCCTTCCTACAGTCTGGGGGATACACCGATAAACTCATCTTT
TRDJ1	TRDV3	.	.	CAFRAFGWETCWADKLIF	TGTGCCTTCAGGGCCTTTGGCTGGGAAACATGTTGGGCCGATAAACTCATCTTT
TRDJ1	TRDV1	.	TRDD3	CALGEFPTRGGSAEYTDKLIF	TGTGCTCTTGGGGAATTTCCCACACGAGGGGGATCAGCGGAGTACACCGATAAACTCATCTTT
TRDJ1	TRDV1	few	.	CALGERKWGSYTDKLIF	TGTGCTCTTGGGGAAAGGAAATGGGGATCGTACACCGATAAACTCATCTTT
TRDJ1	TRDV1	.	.	CALGELDCGGTDKLIF	TGTGCTCTTGGGGAACTAGATTGCGGGGGAACCGATAAACTCATCTTT
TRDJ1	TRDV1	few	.	CALGVPAFLPTGGLVADKLIF	TGTGCTCTTGGGGTGCCGGCCTTCCTACCAACTGGGGGATTGGTAGCCGATAAACTCATCTTT
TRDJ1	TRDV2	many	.	CACVFSFPTISHKLIF	TGTGCCTGTGTATTCTCGTTCCCTACCATCAGCCATAAACTCATCTTT
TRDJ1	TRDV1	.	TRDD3	CALGVRTPRLGDTHTDKLIF	TGTGCTCTTGGAGTTCGTACCCCTCGACTGGGGGATACGCACACCGATAAACTCATCTTT